Reported below is one T cell receptor (beta chain). This sample was included in a study of T cell responses to AZD1222 COVID-19 vaccine. Germline assignment: CDR1 KGHDR and CDR2 SFDVKD. V dropped 7 bases and J dropped 3 bases, with 11 bases sitting between them. The CDR3 extends over 13 amino acids. Sequenced by immunoSEQ multiplex PCR; TCRdb stores in-frame clones only, minus some. Among 140,000 to 150,000 clones listed, 85% to 90% were seen once. The rearrangement links TRBV24-1 to TRBJ1-1; TRBD1 might be the D (6 bases). Sequenced material: peripheral blood, taken on day 0 of AZD1222 vaccination. This sequence was found in an adult in good health. The CDR3 DNA is TGTGCCACCAGCGGGACACCTTACACTGAAGCTTTCTTT. Amino acid sequence: CATSGTPYTEAFF.